A single sample gave rise to the 8 T cell receptor beta chains below, sequenced in a study of neurological immune-mediated disorders. TCRdb recomputed calls from the 5' RACE reads with MiXCR, one row per CDR3 protein. The table includes about 50,000 distinct CDR3 sequences, about 9.1% detected once. Time point of the sample: longitudinal time-point 1 (baseline). The sample was PBMCs. Receptor source: a middle-aged woman in good health.

This clonotype was counted ten times or more. This rearrangement joins TRBV12-3 or TRBV12-4 to TRBJ2-4; D remains ambiguous. V was pared by 3 bases and J by 0 bases, with 6 bases between. CDR3 length equals 14 residues. CDR3 nucleotide sequence: TGTGCCAGCAGTTTCAACGGAGCCAAAAACATTCAGTACTTC. Amino acids: CASSFNGAKNIQYF.

This clonotype came up many times. This rearrangement joins TRBV5-6 to TRBJ2-5; D ambiguous. Trimming removed 4 bases from V and 4 bases from J, with 17 bases in between. CDR3 length equals 15 residues. CDR1 is SGHDT and CDR2 is YYEEEE in the germline V gene. The DNA for the CDR3 is TGTGCCAGCAGCCCCTGGGGTGGGTCTCGAGAGACCCAGTACTTC. It codes for CASSPWGGSRETQYF.

This clonotype has ten or more counts. The V call is TRBV6-2 or TRBV6-3, the J call TRBJ2-1, with 11 bases lining up with TRBD2. The CDR3 covers 16 residues. Trimming took 6 bases from V and 4 from J; bases not matched to a gene: 8. The germline V gene has CDR1 MNHEY and CDR2 SVGEGT. CDR3 sequence reads: CASSPAGTSGYNEQFF. CDR3 DNA sequence: TGTGCCAGCAGCCCGGCGGGGACTAGCGGTTACAATGAGCAGTTCTTC.

This clonotype was counted at least ten times. CDR3 residues: CATSRTSWSDNEQFF. CDR3 in DNA: TGTGCCACCAGCAGGACCTCCTGGAGCGACAATGAGCAGTTCTTC. The rearrangement links TRBV15 to TRBJ2-1; D ambiguous. The V gene lost 3 bases and the J gene lost 5 bases, with 14 bases spanning the gap. This CDR3 region has 15 residues. Germline V gene data show CDR1 as LNHNV and CDR2 as YYDKDF (reference sequence).

In this sample, this clonotype turned up many times. This sequence joins TRBV12-3 or TRBV12-4 and TRBJ1-1; no reliable D call. V was cut by 0 bases and J by 3 bases, with 8 bases left in between. This CDR3 contains 14 residues. The CDR3 nucleotides are TGTGCCAGCAGTTTAGCGGGCAAGGACACTGAAGCTTTCTTT. Its protein is CASSLAGKDTEAFF.

This clonotype was detected many times. This chain links TRBV20-1 with TRBJ2-2, with a tentative D call TRBD2 (5 bases). This CDR3 comprises 15 residues. Trimming took off 6 bases at V and 2 bases at J, with 16 bases between the two ends. Germline V gives CDR1 DFQATT, CDR2 SNEGSKA (reference sequence). The CDR3 region has the DNA TGCAGTGCCCTCCCCGCGGAGGTTAACACCGGGGAGCTGTTTTTT. As protein: CSALPAEVNTGELFF.

In this sample, this clonotype turned up many times. The V gene is TRBV6-2 or TRBV6-3, the J gene TRBJ1-2; 12 positions match TRBD1. CDR1 is MNHEY, CDR2 SVGEGT, per germline. The CDR3 runs 17 residues. Unmatched junction bases numbered 13, after V lost 5 bases and J lost 6 bases. In DNA, the CDR3 is TGTGCCAGCAGTCGCGAGATTTCGGGACAGGGGGCGAATGGCTACACCTTC. Amino acid sequence: CASSREISGQGANGYTF.

This clonotype was detected many times. The chain has TRBV4-2 and TRBJ2-1, with 8 nucleotides matching TRBD2. V lost 1 base and J lost 5; bases outside the gene matches: 4. This CDR3 region has 15 residues. CDR1 LGHNA and CDR2 YNFKEQ come from the germline V gene. The DNA of the CDR3 is TGTGCCAGCAGCCAAGTTTCGGGAGGGAACAATGAGCAGTTCTTC. Its protein product is CASSQVSGGNNEQFF.